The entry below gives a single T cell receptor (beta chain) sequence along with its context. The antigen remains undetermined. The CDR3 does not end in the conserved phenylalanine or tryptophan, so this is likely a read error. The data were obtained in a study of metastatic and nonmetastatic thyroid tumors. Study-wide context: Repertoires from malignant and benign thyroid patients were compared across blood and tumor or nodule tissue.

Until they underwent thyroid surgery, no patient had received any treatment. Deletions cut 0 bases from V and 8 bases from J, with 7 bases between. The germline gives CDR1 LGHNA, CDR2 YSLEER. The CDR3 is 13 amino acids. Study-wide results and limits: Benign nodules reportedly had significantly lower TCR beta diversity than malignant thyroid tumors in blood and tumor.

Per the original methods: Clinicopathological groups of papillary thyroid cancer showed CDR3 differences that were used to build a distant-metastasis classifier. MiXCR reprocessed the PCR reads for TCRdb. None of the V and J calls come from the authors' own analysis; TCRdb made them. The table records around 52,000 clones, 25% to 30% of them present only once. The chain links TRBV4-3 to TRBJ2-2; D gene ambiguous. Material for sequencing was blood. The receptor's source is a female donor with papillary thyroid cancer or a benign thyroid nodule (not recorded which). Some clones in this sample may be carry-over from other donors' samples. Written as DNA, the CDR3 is TGCGCCAGCAGCCAAGATGAAGTGGGGGAGCTGTTTTCT. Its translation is CASSQDEVGELFS.